The sequence of this T cell receptor (beta chain) was determined in a study of blood T cell repertoires in COVID-19. As for the study in general: In each case, the material was cDNA or gDNA derived from T cells, B-cell-depleted T cells, or PBMCs.

The assay was immunoSEQ multiplex PCR, and TCRdb's table has in-frame clones only and misses some. This table has roughly 130,000 clones, about 80% appearing once. V shed 3 bases and J 6 bases; nucleotides not matched to a gene: 6. The CDR3 extends over 15 amino acids. Germline V gene lookup returns CDR1 GTSNPN and CDR2 SVGIG (reference sequence). The sample holds a few counts of this clone. Sequencing input: peripheral blood. The clonotype originates from a man in his fifties with acute or convalescent COVID-19. The chain employs TRBV30 and TRBJ2-2, with 11 bases aligning to TRBD2. The CDR3 DNA is TGTGCCTGGAGGATAGCGGGGGGGCAATCCGGGGAGCTGTTTTTT. Its translation is CAWRIAGGQSGELFF.